This T cell receptor (beta chain) was obtained from a study of T cell responses to AZD1222 COVID-19 vaccine. Notes on the study in general: Donors, mostly white British, included more females; clonal diversity was possibly underestimated.

Using immunoSEQ multiplex PCR, the repertoire was profiled, and TCRdb retains in-frame clones only, with some absent. The sample shows 70,000 or so clones, about 91% of them seen only once. CDR3 size: 15 residues. The V gene lost 6 bases and the J gene lost 0 bases, with 12 bases spanning the gap. Per germline, CDR1 LNHDA and CDR2 SQIVND (reference sequence). About this clone itself: What it binds is unknown.

The clonotype originates from an adult in good health. The source material was peripheral blood, sampled on day 0 of AZD1222 vaccination. The chain combines TRBV19 with TRBJ1-3; D unclear. DNA of the CDR3: TGTGCCAGTAGCCTCAGCCGGCCCTCTGGAAACACCATATATTTT. Translating gives CASSLSRPSGNTIYF.